These 15 T cell receptor beta chains were all obtained from the same sample, sequenced in a study of beta chain features in type 1 diabetes. The isolated RNA, all of it, was reverse transcribed, so expressed TCRB transcripts were what got sequenced. Repertoires were generated with immunoSEQ multiplex PCR, while TCRdb's copy carries only in-frame clones and drops some. This sample yields around 160,000 clones, of which 40% to 55% are seen a single time; around 0.39% belongs to the top ten. The material sequenced was Tregs from blood. Every receptor here comes from a man aged 18 to 29 in good health.

The chain links TRBV4-2 to TRBJ2-1, with 7 bases aligning to TRBD1. Germline V gene lookup returns CDR1 LGHNA and CDR2 YNFKEQ. Trimming at V came to 3 bases and at J to 8 bases, leaving 4 bases not matched to a gene. The length of the CDR3 is 13 residues. CDR3 DNA: TGTGCCAGCAGCCATTCTACAGGGGATGAGCAGTTCTTC. Its translation: CASSHSTGDEQFF.

This chain joins TRBV4-3 and TRBJ2-3; 8 positions match TRBD2. Germline CDR1 and CDR2: LGHNA and YSLEER. V was pared by 4 bases and J by 2 bases, with 5 bases of the junction left unmatched. CDR3 length equals 15 residues. The CDR3 DNA reads TGCGCCAGCAGCCGTACTAGCGGACCCACAGATACGCAGTATTTT. It codes for CASSRTSGPTDTQYF.

The rearrangement links TRBV15 to TRBJ2-1; D not resolved. The CDR3 has 15 residues. The V end was cut by 0 bases, the J end by 3 bases, with 9 bases between. Germline-derived CDR1 and CDR2 are LNHNV and YYDKDF (reference sequence). CDR3 nucleotides: TGTGCCACCAGCAGAGATCGCCACATCTACAATGAGCAGTTCTTC. Encoded protein: CATSRDRHIYNEQFF.

This clone appeared a few times. The genes are TRBV5-1 and TRBJ1-5; 9 bases line up with TRBD1. There are 15 residues in the CDR3. Trimming removed 1 base from V and 9 bases from J; junction bases left unmatched: 8. Per germline, CDR1 SGHRS and CDR2 YFSETQ. Here the CDR3 reads CASSLQGQGFSPQHF. DNA of the CDR3: TGCGCCAGCAGCTTGCAGGGACAGGGCTTTTCGCCCCAGCATTTT.

This chain connects TRBV5-1 to TRBJ1-1; the D gene is possibly TRBD1 (5 bases). The germline gives CDR1 SGHRS, CDR2 YFSETQ. The CDR3 runs to 15 residues. Trimming took off 4 bases at V and 3 bases at J, with 16 bases between the two ends. The CDR3 DNA is TGCGCCAGCAGCCACCCCCCGGGGGGTGACACTGAAGCTTTCTTT. It is translated as CASSHPPGGDTEAFF.

Only a few counts were recorded for this clone. The chain carries TRBV5-4 and TRBJ2-7, with unresolved D. CDR1 and CDR2 from the germline V gene are SGHNT and YYREEE (reference sequence). CDR3 size: 13 residues. Trimming stripped 0 bases from V and 1 base from J, with 5 bases between. CDR3 amino acids: CASSLDRSYEQYF. The DNA of the CDR3 is TGTGCCAGCAGCTTGGACAGATCCTACGAGCAGTACTTC.

On this clone: The same CDR3 is also encoded by other DNA sequences in this sample. V gene TRBV5-4 combines with J gene TRBJ2-5; D is uncertain. Per the germline V gene, CDR1 is SGHNT and CDR2 is YYREEE (reference sequence). This CDR3 is 15 amino acids long. V lost 4 bases and J lost 2, with 15 bases in between. CDR3 sequence: CASSLQSVRQETQYF. The CDR3 DNA is TGTGCCAGCAGCCTGCAATCAGTCAGGCAAGAGACCCAGTACTTC.

This clone was observed a few times. J is TRBJ2-7 and V is TRBV25-1, with D possibly being TRBD2 (6 bases). This CDR3 region has 13 residues. Trimming stripped 7 bases from V and 2 bases from J, with 12 bases between. Germline loops: CDR1 MGHDK, CDR2 SYGVNS. CDR3: CASIGGGTYEQYF. CDR3 DNA: TGTGCCAGCATCGGCGGCGGGACCTACGAGCAGTACTTC.

The rearrangement links TRBV18 to TRBJ2-7; maybe TRBD1 (6 bases). The CDR3 covers 14 residues. V lost 3 bases and J 2 bases, leaving 11 bases between the germline ends. The germline CDR1 and CDR2 sequences are KGHSH and LQKENI. The CDR3 DNA reads TGTGCCAGCTCACCGGGACATTTAACCTACGAGCAGTACTTC. Amino acids: CASSPGHLTYEQYF.

This clone was counted a few times. The CDR3 loop is CASSLGPTGFYGYTF. Here the CDR3 DNA reads TGTGCCAGCAGTTTAGGGCCGACAGGGTTTTATGGCTACACCTTC. This chain connects TRBV27 to TRBJ1-2, with 7 bases aligning to TRBD1. CDR1 and CDR2 (germline): MNHEY, SMNVEV (reference sequence). CDR3 length: 15 residues. The V gene end was trimmed by 2 bases and the J gene end by 5 bases; junction bases not matched to a gene: 8.

The genes are TRBV6-5 and TRBJ1-2; D is undetermined. V lost 0 bases and J lost 4, with 12 bases in between. The CDR3 spans 15 residues. CDR1 and CDR2 from the germline V gene are MNHEY and SVGAGI. This CDR3 is CASSYSIRGIYGYTF. The CDR3 DNA reads TGTGCCAGCAGTTACTCGATCCGCGGGATCTATGGCTACACCTTC.

This rearrangement joins TRBV5-1 to TRBJ1-1; tentative D call: TRBD1 (5 bases). The CDR3 consists of 16 residues. Trimming left V 0 bases short and J 5 bases short, with 17 bases between. In germline, CDR1 is SGHRS, CDR2 YFSETQ. CDR3 amino acids: CASSLEVGHLGTEAFF. The CDR3 region has the DNA TGCGCCAGCAGCTTGGAAGTCGGACACTTGGGAACTGAAGCTTTCTTT.

This clone was counted between two and nine times. Written as DNA, the CDR3 is TGCGCCAGCAGGGGTGGAGCCTACAATGAGCAGTTCTTC. Translating it yields CASRGGAYNEQFF. The chain links TRBV5-1 to TRBJ2-1; D ambiguous. This CDR3 spans 13 amino acids. Trimming stripped 5 bases from V and 2 bases from J, with 8 bases between. CDR1 is SGHRS and CDR2 is YFSETQ in the germline V gene.

The chain combines TRBV4-3 with TRBJ2-7, with a possible D match to TRBD1 (6 bases). The V gene's germline CDR1 is LGHNA and CDR2 YSLEER. With 3 bases removed from V and 0 bases from J, the gap between germline ends came to 15 bases. This CDR3 is built from 16 residues. The CDR3 sequence is CASSHSGARNSYEQYF. The CDR3 DNA reads as TGCGCCAGCAGCCACTCAGGGGCACGGAACTCCTACGAGCAGTACTTC.

The CDR3 loop is CASSPGLAGNIQYF. CDR3 nucleotides: TGTGCCAGCAGCCCGGGACTAGCTGGGAACATTCAGTACTTC. The chain uses TRBV9 and TRBJ2-4; TRBD2 agrees at 9 bases. Germline V CDR1 and CDR2: SGDLS, YYNGEE. The trim removed 4 bases at V and 7 bases at J, leaving 6 bases unmatched. The CDR3 spans 14 residues.